Described below is a single T cell receptor (beta chain) sequence and its context. The target antigen is unknown. Trimming took 3 bases from V and 6 from J; bases not matched to a gene: 8. CDR1 is SGHTA, CDR2 FQGNSA, per germline. The CDR3 is made up of 14 amino acids. These data belong to a study of graft-versus-host responses after intestinal transplantation. Overall study: Anti-thymocyte globulin served as induction for all recipients, who then took tacrolimus and steroids for about three years. Study outcomes and limitations: Graft-donor T cell macrochimerism in patients accompanied high graft-versus-host to host-versus-graft clonal ratios in allografts. Detection of GvH clones occurred in recipient marrow, and some had their first appearance in ileum or blood. Peak levels of circulating GvH clones tracked with early post-transplant HvG declines.

This table comes from immunoSEQ multiplex PCR, and its TCRdb copy is limited to in-frame clones, with some not included. The table includes tens of thousands of clones, less than 90% detected once. The TCR originated in a human donor who received an intestinal transplant. V is TRBV7-2 and J is TRBJ2-7; 7 bases are shared with TRBD2. The sample consisted of unstimulated CD4+ T cells sorted from spleen or lymph node cells, taken before intestinal transplant. CDR3 sequence reads: CASSFNTVAGEQYF. The CDR3 DNA is TGTGCCAGCAGCTTCAACACCGTAGCGGGCGAGCAGTACTTC.